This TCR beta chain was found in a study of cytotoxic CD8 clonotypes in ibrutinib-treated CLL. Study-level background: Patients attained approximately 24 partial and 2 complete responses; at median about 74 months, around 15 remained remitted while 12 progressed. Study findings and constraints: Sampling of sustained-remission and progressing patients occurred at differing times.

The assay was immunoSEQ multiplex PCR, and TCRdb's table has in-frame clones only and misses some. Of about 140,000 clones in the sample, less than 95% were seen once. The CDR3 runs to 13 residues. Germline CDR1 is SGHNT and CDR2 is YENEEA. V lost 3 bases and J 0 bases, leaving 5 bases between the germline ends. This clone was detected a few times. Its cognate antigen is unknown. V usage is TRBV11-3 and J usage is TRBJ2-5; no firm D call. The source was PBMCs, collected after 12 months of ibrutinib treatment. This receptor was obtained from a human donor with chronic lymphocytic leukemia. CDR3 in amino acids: CASSLVHQETQYF. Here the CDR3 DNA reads TGTGCCAGCAGCTTGGTCCACCAAGAGACCCAGTACTTC.